This T cell receptor (beta chain) comes out of a study of cytomegalovirus exposure and HLA in healthy donors. This CDR3 has 14 amino acids. CDR1 MRHNA and CDR2 SNTAGT come from the germline V gene. Trimming at V came to 3 bases and at J to 7 bases, leaving 4 bases not matched to a gene. 60 Vbeta and 13 Jbeta primers were used in PCR. Data came from immunoSEQ multiplex PCR; TCRdb stores just in-frame clones and leaves some out. Of 200,000 to 300,000 clones in the sample, about 81% were seen once. The receptor was isolated from an older woman in good health and CMV-seropositive. The V and J genes are TRBV6-4 and TRBJ1-4, with TRBD1 identical over 8 bases. Sequencing used PBMCs. The CDR3 DNA sequence: TGTGCCAGCAGTGAAAGACAGGGGTCTGAAAAACTGTTTTTT. Translation gives CASSERQGSEKLFF.